The rows below give T cell receptor beta chains drawn from one sample of a study of response to subunit inactivated influenza vaccine. TCRdb ran MiXCR on the RT-PCR reads and lists one entry per CDR3 protein. The sample lists roughly 570,000 distinct CDR3 sequences, about 15% occurring once. This specimen consisted of PBMCs from blood, obtained approximately 13 days after vaccination. The receptors here all came from a man between 45 and 60 years old who received an inactivated influenza vaccine. Each CDR3 is given with its conserved first and last residue. D genes are given only for firm matches. Clone size is shown for a subset of rows, as once, few, many or a class of expanded clone.

D	size	V	J	DNA	CDR3
TRBD1	many	TRBV20-1	TRBJ1-5	TGCAGTGCTAAGGGACAGGCCGACCAGCCCCAGCATTTT	CSAKGQADQPQHF
.	few	TRBV20-1	TRBJ2-3	TGCAGTGCTAGAGTAGCTTCGTTGAGCACAGATACGCAGTATTTT	CSARVASLSTDTQYF
.	.	TRBV6-5	TRBJ2-1	TGTGCCAGCAGTTACTTCACGGGAACCTACAATGAGCAGTTCTTC	CASSYFTGTYNEQFF
TRBD1	few	TRBV7-2	TRBJ2-5	TGTGCCAGCAGCCAGAGGGGGCGGACCCAAGAGACCCAGTACTTC	CASSQRGRTQETQYF
.	.	TRBV3-1	TRBJ2-1	TGTGCCAGCAGCCAAGGAGGTTCGGGGGCCCATGAGCAGTTCTTC	CASSQGGSGAHEQFF
.	few	TRBV20-1	TRBJ2-7	TGCAGTGCTAGAGGGGTGGTTCCCTACGAGCAGTACTTC	CSARGVVPYEQYF
.	many	TRBV12-3/TRBV12-4	TRBJ2-3	TGTGCCAGTGTCGGGAGACCTAGCACAGATACGCAGTATTTT	CASVGRPSTDTQYF
.	few	TRBV4-3	TRBJ2-1	TGCGCCAGCAGCCAAGATTATTACCTAAGCTCCTACAATGAGCAGTTCTTC	CASSQDYYLSSYNEQFF
.	few	TRBV12-3/TRBV12-4	TRBJ1-1	TGTGCCAGCAGTTTTCTCGCGGGAGGGACTGAAGCTTTCTTT	CASSFLAGGTEAFF
.	many	TRBV24-1	TRBJ2-4	TGTGCCACCAGTGTTGGTATTGGTAGGGGCAAAAACATTCAGTACTTC	CATSVGIGRGKNIQYF
.	.	TRBV20-1	TRBJ2-7	TGCAGTGCTAGTGATAGCGTGGGAGTGGAGCAGTACTTC	CSASDSVGVEQYF
TRBD1	.	TRBV7-9	TRBJ2-6	TGTGCCAGCAGCTGTTCAGGGGGCGGTGGGGCCAACGTCCTGACTTTC	CASSCSGGGGANVLTF
.	.	TRBV24-1	TRBJ2-3	TGTGCCACCAGTCTGTCCCCTTCTGGGCGCCCAGATACGCAGTATTTT	CATSLSPSGRPDTQYF
.	once	TRBV5-5	TRBJ2-3	TGTGCCAGCAGCTTGATAAAGGGGAGCGGCACAGATACGCAGTATTTT	CASSLIKGSGTDTQYF
TRBD2	.	TRBV27	TRBJ2-3	TGTGCCAGCAACCTACTAGCGGGAGGGAGCACAGATACGCAGTATTTT	CASNLLAGGSTDTQYF
TRBD1	.	TRBV6-2/TRBV6-3	TRBJ2-1	TGTGCCAGCAGTTACCAGCACGACAGGGGCGGGCAGTTCTTC	CASSYQHDRGGQFF
.	.	TRBV18	TRBJ2-5	TGTGCCAGCTCACCACTGGTTGGGGAGACCCAGTACTTC	CASSPLVGETQYF
TRBD1	few	TRBV6-1	TRBJ1-6	TGTGCCAGCAGGGTGACAGGGGCGGGGACGTCCTATAATTCACCCCTCCACTTT	CASRVTGAGTSYNSPLHF
.	.	TRBV4-1	TRBJ2-3	TGCGCCAGCAGCCAAGGGCGGCCTACTAGCACAGATACGCAGTATTTT	CASSQGRPTSTDTQYF
TRBD1	.	TRBV28	TRBJ2-4	TGTGCCAGCAGTTTCCCCTCCCGGGACAGGGGCGCTCATCCAATTTCCAAAAACATTCAGTACTTC	CASSFPSRDRGAHPISKNIQYF
.	few	TRBV7-9	TRBJ2-5	TGTGCCAGCAGCTTGAAGTCGGACAGAGAGACCCAGTACTTC	CASSLKSDRETQYF
TRBD1	few	TRBV11-2	TRBJ1-4	TGTGCCAGCAGCTCCACCGGGACAGGGGGAGAAAAACTGTTTTTT	CASSSTGTGGEKLFF
.	many	TRBV28	TRBJ1-3	TGTGCCAGCAGCTCCACAGGGACTGGAAACACCATATATTTT	CASSSTGTGNTIYF
.	.	TRBV27	TRBJ2-1	TGTGCCAGCAGCCCATTGGGGAGGGGGTTCTACAATGAGCAGTTCTTC	CASSPLGRGFYNEQFF
.	few	TRBV9	TRBJ1-2	TGTGCCAGCAGCGTAGGGGGCGGAGGCTACACCTTC	CASSVGGGGYTF
.	.	TRBV27	TRBJ2-7	TGTGCCAGCAGTCCCCAGGGGGGGCACGAGCAGTACTTC	CASSPQGGHEQYF
.	few	TRBV12-3/TRBV12-4	TRBJ2-1	TGTGCCAGCACTATTTCGTCCCTTAATGAGCAGTTCTTC	CASTISSLNEQFF
.	few	TRBV12-3/TRBV12-4	TRBJ1-6	TGTGCCAGCGCCTGGCGAAATAATTCACCCCTCCACTTT	CASAWRNNSPLHF
.	few	TRBV12-3/TRBV12-4	TRBJ1-5	TGTGCCAGCAGTTTCTTAGTCGATCAGCCCCAGCATTTT	CASSFLVDQPQHF
TRBD2	few	TRBV29-1	TRBJ2-3	TGCAGCGTCCAGGGACTAGCGGGAGATGGTAGCACAGATACGCAGTATTTT	CSVQGLAGDGSTDTQYF
.	.	TRBV27	TRBJ1-6	TGTGCCAGCAGTTCCCCGGGCCTTTCACCCCTCCACTTT	CASSSPGLSPLHF
TRBD2	few	TRBV7-6	TRBJ2-5	TGTGCCAGCAGCTTCGCCCTGAGACTAGCGGGGGGGATAGCACAAGAGACCCAGTACTTC	CASSFALRLAGGIAQETQYF
.	.	TRBV7-9	TRBJ2-2	TGTGCCAGCAGCTTAGCCCCGAACACCGGGGAGCTGTTTTTT	CASSLAPNTGELFF
.	.	TRBV27	TRBJ1-4	TGTGCCAGCAGTAGGGCCCCCGCTAATGAAAAACTGTTTTTT	CASSRAPANEKLFF
TRBD2	.	TRBV4-2	TRBJ2-3	TGTGCCAGCAGCCAAGAGTGGGGGGGAGGTCTTGCAGATACGCAGTATTTT	CASSQEWGGGLADTQYF
.	.	TRBV18	TRBJ1-1	TGTGCCAGCTCAGTAAAGGAGAACACTGAAGCTTTCTTT	CASSVKENTEAFF
.	.	TRBV10-3	TRBJ2-7	TGTGCCATCAGTCCACGAGGGGACGAGCAGTACTTC	CAISPRGDEQYF
.	.	TRBV11-2	TRBJ2-1	TGTGCCAGCAGCTTCGACACTGAGCAGTTCTTC	CASSFDTEQFF
.	.	TRBV9	TRBJ1-5	TGTGCCAGCAGCGTAGGGTACAATAGCAATCAGCCCCAGCATTTT	CASSVGYNSNQPQHF
.	.	TRBV9	TRBJ1-1	TGTGCCAGCAGCGAGAACACGCAGGGGTTCACTGAAGCTTTCTTT	CASSENTQGFTEAFF
.	.	TRBV4-1	TRBJ1-6	TGCGCCAGCAGCCAAGAGTTGGGGATCTCCTATAATTCACCCCTCCACTTT	CASSQELGISYNSPLHF
.	many	TRBV20-1	TRBJ1-1	TGCAGTGCTAGAGTCTATGCTTCCGGGATCGAACGTGAAGCTTTCTTT	CSARVYASGIEREAFF
.	once	TRBV24-1	TRBJ2-2	TGTGCCACCAGTGCCCAAGCGAACACCGGGGAGCTGTTTTTT	CATSAQANTGELFF
TRBD1	.	TRBV5-1	TRBJ2-1	TGCGCCAGCAGCCAGGCAGGGGGCTTCTACAATGAGCAGTTCTTC	CASSQAGGFYNEQFF